The sequence of this TCR beta chain was determined in a study of tumor-infiltrating lymphocytes in oesophageal squamous cell carcinoma. This clonotype was observed a handful of times. The junction had 7 bases not matched to a gene; V was cut back by 6 bases and J by 1 base. The CDR3 spans 15 residues. A single record per CDR3 protein comes from TCRdb applying MiXCR to the PCR reads. The repertoire has fewer than 20,000 distinct CDR3 sequences, about 40% of them found once; the top ten carry 29%. The source is a male donor with esophageal squamous cell carcinoma. Sequencing input: esophageal tumor tissue. This chain uses TRBV12-3 or TRBV12-4 with TRBJ1-1; 8 bases match TRBD1. CDR3 nucleotide sequence: TGTGCCAGCAGCCGAGGACAGGGAGGGAACACTGAAGCTTTCTTT. This codes for CASSRGQGGNTEAFF.